This entry features one T cell receptor beta chain sequence. What it recognizes is unknown. This specimen includes other DNA sequences encoding the same CDR3. These data originate in a study of shared clonotypes between healthy human individuals. Healthy adults negative for HIV, lacking recent acute infections or vaccinations, served as donors. The DNA input per sorted-subset replicate PCR was 200 to 250 ng, corresponding to some 27,000 T cell genomes. TCRdb's copy holds only in-frame clones and misses some; the assay was immunoSEQ multiplex PCR. The table lists fewer than 2.5 million clones, 93% of them singletons, with around 0.4% in the top ten. Study-level findings and limits: Investigators collected only blood, and repertoires in tissues likely differ. A handful of donors shared about 4.5% of their naive CD4 clonotypes.

Specimen: naive CD4+ T cells from PBMCs. Subset reported: CD45RA+ positively selected. The sequence came from a man aged 18-30 years in good health. Some clones in this sample may be carry-over from other donors' samples.

The CDR3 is CASSLGDGNTIYF. DNA of the CDR3: TGCGCCAGCAGCTTAGGGGATGGAAACACCATATATTTT. This chain joins TRBV5-1 and TRBJ1-3, with D possibly matching TRBD1 (5 bases). The V end was cut by 2 bases, the J end by 3 bases, with 6 bases between. The germline V gene has CDR1 SGHRS and CDR2 YFSETQ. This CDR3 contains 13 residues. The whole variable domain, remainder taken from reference TRBV5-1 and TRBJ1-3, is KAGVTQTPRYLIKTRGQQVTLSCSPISGHRSVSWYQQTPGQGLQFLFEYFSETQRNKGNFPGRFSGRQFSNSRSEMNVSTLELGDSALYLCASSLGDGNTIYFGEGSWLTVV.